This section outlines one T cell receptor (beta chain) sequence together with its context. The data derive from a study of T-cell reconstitution after alpha-beta-depleted transplantation in children. Preparation of the TCRbeta library used unique molecular identifiers. TCRdb reanalysed the PCR reads using MiXCR and keeps one entry per CDR3 protein. The repertoire includes about 350,000 distinct CDR3 sequences, 13% of them detected once, and approximately 4.2% sits in the top ten. The V gene end was trimmed by 4 bases and the J gene end by 9 bases; junction bases not matched to a gene: 8. This CDR3 has 14 amino acids. The germline CDR1 and CDR2 sequences are SGHRS and YFSETQ.

The specimen comprised PBMCs, sampled from the stem cell graft. The receptor's source is a human donor who donated a stem cell graft to a child with Fanconi anemia. The genes are TRBV5-1 and TRBJ2-4; TRBD1 agrees at 9 bases. The CDR3 DNA follows: TGCGCCAGCAGCCCCGGGACAGGGTACGCCATTCAGTACTTC. Translated: CASSPGTGYAIQYF.